This TCR beta chain comes out of a study of PD-1 blockade in classical Hodgkin lymphoma. Overall study results and limits: Only CD4+ TCR diversity, not CD8+, had risen significantly by C4D1. Baseline TCR diversity was reportedly lower in newly diagnosed patients than healthy donors.

Some clones are missing from TCRdb's copy, which holds only in-frame ones; the method was immunoSEQ multiplex PCR. The table records about 7,100 clones, around four fifths of them present only once. In the case of this clone: Its antigen remains unidentified.

Every patient was affected by relapse after autologous stem cell transplantation, while exposure to brentuximab vedotin was not uniform. Magnetic negative selection purified CD4+ T cells from thawed PBMCs. The V segment lost 1 base and the J segment 7 bases; nucleotides outside the gene matches: 5. The CDR3 runs to 15 residues. Germline V lookup: CDR1 SGHTA, CDR2 FQGNSA. The chain couples TRBV7-2 to TRBJ1-5, with 9 bases aligning to TRBD1. The input for sequencing was CD4+ T cells from blood, taken at baseline. The clonotype was recovered from a human donor with classical Hodgkin lymphoma. The CDR3 DNA reads as TGTGCCAGCAGCTTAGGACAGGGGGTGGAACAGCCCCAGCATTTT. It codes for CASSLGQGVEQPQHF.